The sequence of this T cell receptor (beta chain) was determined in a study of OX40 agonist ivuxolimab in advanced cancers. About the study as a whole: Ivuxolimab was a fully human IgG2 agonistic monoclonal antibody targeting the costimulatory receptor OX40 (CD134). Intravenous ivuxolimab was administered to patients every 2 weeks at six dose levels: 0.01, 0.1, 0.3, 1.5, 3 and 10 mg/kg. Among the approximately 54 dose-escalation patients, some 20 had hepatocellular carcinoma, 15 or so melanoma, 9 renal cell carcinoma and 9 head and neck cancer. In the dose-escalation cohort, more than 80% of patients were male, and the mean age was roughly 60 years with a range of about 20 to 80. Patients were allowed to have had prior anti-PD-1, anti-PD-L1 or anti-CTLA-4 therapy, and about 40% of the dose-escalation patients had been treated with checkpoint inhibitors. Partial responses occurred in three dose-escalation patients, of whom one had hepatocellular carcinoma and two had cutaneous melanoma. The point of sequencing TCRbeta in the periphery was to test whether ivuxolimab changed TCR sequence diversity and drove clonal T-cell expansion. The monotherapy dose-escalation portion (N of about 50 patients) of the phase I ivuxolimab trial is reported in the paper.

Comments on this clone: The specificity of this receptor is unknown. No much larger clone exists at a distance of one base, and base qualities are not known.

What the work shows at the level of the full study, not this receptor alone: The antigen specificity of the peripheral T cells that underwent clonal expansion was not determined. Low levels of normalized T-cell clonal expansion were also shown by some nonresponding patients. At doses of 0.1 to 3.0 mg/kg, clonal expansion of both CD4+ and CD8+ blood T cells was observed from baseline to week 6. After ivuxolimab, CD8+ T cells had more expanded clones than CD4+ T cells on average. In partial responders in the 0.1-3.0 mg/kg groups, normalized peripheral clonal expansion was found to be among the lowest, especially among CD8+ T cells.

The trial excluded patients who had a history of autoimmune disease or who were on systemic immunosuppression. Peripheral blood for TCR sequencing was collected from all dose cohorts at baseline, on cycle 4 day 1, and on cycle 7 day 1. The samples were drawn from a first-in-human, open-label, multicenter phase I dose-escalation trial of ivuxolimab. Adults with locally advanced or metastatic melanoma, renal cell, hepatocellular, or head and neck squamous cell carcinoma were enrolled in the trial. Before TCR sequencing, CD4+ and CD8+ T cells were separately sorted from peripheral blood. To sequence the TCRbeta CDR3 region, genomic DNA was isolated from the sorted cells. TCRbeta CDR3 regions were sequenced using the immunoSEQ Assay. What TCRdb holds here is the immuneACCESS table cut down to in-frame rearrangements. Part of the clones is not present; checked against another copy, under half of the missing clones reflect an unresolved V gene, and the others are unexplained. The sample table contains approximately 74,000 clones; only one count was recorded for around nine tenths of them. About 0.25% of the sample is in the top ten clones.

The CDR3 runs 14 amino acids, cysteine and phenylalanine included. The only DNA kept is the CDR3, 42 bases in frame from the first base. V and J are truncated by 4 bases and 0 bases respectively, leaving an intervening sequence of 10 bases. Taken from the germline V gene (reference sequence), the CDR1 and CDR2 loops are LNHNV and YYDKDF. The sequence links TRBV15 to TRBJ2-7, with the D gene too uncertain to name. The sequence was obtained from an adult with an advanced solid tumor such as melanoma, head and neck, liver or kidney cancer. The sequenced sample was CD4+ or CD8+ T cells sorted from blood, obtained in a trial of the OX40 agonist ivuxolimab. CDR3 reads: CATSISLGSYEQYF. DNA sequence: TGTGCCACCAGCATCTCGTTGGGCTCCTACGAGCAGTACTTC.